This T cell receptor (beta chain) originates from a study of T cells in Graves' hyperthyroidism and ophthalmopathy. The study, taken as a whole, reports: In simple terms, a model built on 13 V-J features told ophthalmopathy apart from stable hyperthyroidism. Ophthalmopathy was model-predicted a median about 6.9 months pre-onset.

V was shortened by 2 bases and J by 8 bases, with 18 bases between the two germline ends. Looked up from germline, CDR1 is SNHLY and CDR2 is FYNNEI. There are 15 residues in the CDR3. Concerning this clonotype itself: Its antigen is as yet unknown.

Amplified TCR beta CDR3 regions derived from RNA transcripts. With the HTBI primer set, the TCR CDR3 went through a first round of RT-PCR. TCRdb re-called the multiplex PCR reads with MiXCR, one entry per CDR3 protein. The sample holds around 620,000 distinct CDR3 sequences, around 46% seen once. The chain uses TRBV2 and TRBJ1-2, with D perhaps TRBD1 (6 bases). The sequencing sample was made of peripheral blood or thyroid tissue (not recorded which). The sequence was collected from an adult woman with Graves' disease, either hyperthyroidism or ophthalmopathy (not recorded which). The CDR3 sequence: CASSEQGSKEGGYTF. The CDR3 coding sequence is TGTGCCAGCAGTGAACAGGGGAGCAAGGAAGGGGGCTACACCTTC.